This is a list of T cell receptor beta chains from one sample in a study of T-cell memory formation after mild COVID-19. TCRdb reprocessed the 5' RACE reads via MiXCR and lists one record per CDR3 protein. The sample shows fewer than 150,000 distinct CDR3 sequences, 11% to 15% of them seen only once. The specimen was PBMCs or a T cell subset sorted from them (not recorded which). These receptors originate from an adult woman who had mild COVID-19 (a few samples of this study predate the infection). Cell type and time point are not known. Each CDR3 is given with its conserved first and last residue. The D gene is left open where the match is weak. Only part of the rows carry a size: once, few, many, or a class if the clone is expanded.

v_gene: TRBV5-1; j_gene: TRBJ2-1; abundance: NA; d_gene: NA; CDR3nt: TGCGCCAGCAGCTCCCAAGATGAGCAGTTCTTC; CDR3aa: CASSSQDEQFF
v_gene: TRBV7-9; j_gene: TRBJ1-5; abundance: few; d_gene: NA; CDR3nt: TGTGCCAGCAGCCAAACAGGCAATCAGCCCCAGCATTTT; CDR3aa: CASSQTGNQPQHF
v_gene: TRBV9; j_gene: TRBJ1-5; abundance: NA; d_gene: NA; CDR3nt: TGTGCCAGCAGCGTAGGAGGCGGCAATCAGCCCCAGCATTTT; CDR3aa: CASSVGGGNQPQHF
v_gene: TRBV20-1; j_gene: TRBJ1-1; abundance: few; d_gene: NA; CDR3nt: TGCAGTGCTAGAGAGACGGGCACTGAAGCTTTCTTT; CDR3aa: CSARETGTEAFF
v_gene: TRBV25-1; j_gene: TRBJ2-5; abundance: NA; d_gene: NA; CDR3nt: TGTGCCAGCAGCGGGGCGGGGACCCAGTACTTC; CDR3aa: CASSGAGTQYF
v_gene: TRBV7-6; j_gene: TRBJ2-7; abundance: few; d_gene: NA; CDR3nt: TGTGCCAGCAGCCCTCCGTTGGGACCCTCCTACGAGCAGTACTTC; CDR3aa: CASSPPLGPSYEQYF
v_gene: TRBV5-1; j_gene: TRBJ2-7; abundance: few; d_gene: TRBD1; CDR3nt: TGCGCCAGCAGCACCGGGACAGGGCGATCCTACGAGCAGTACTTC; CDR3aa: CASSTGTGRSYEQYF
v_gene: TRBV7-2; j_gene: TRBJ2-1; abundance: NA; d_gene: NA; CDR3nt: TGTGCCAGCAGCGCACAGGTAGACAATGAGCAGTTCTTC; CDR3aa: CASSAQVDNEQFF
v_gene: TRBV6-5; j_gene: TRBJ1-1; abundance: NA; d_gene: NA; CDR3nt: TGTGCCAGCAGTCACAGGGAGGGCGGCACTGAAGCTTTCTTT; CDR3aa: CASSHREGGTEAFF
v_gene: TRBV5-1; j_gene: TRBJ2-3; abundance: NA; d_gene: NA; CDR3nt: TGCGCCAGCAGCTTGGCCCCCGCCAGGCCAGATACGCAGTATTTT; CDR3aa: CASSLAPARPDTQYF
v_gene: TRBV9; j_gene: TRBJ2-7; abundance: NA; d_gene: TRBD1; CDR3nt: TGTGCCAGCAGCCCTGGGACAGGGATGCAGCAGTACTTC; CDR3aa: CASSPGTGMQQYF